Listed below are T cell receptor beta chains from one sample, sequenced in a study of technical replicates of blood from a handful of donors. The repertoire was sequenced with immunoSEQ multiplex PCR; TCRdb's copy has only in-frame clones and lacks some. The table shows 55,000 to 75,000 clones, with approximately 93% occurring only once. The specimen sequenced was T cells isolated from PBMCs. The receptor source for this set is a human donor in good health. Each CDR3 is given with its conserved first and last residue. D genes are given only for firm matches. Rows may omit the clone size; those that give it use once, few, many or a size class.

D	V	size	J	CDR3	DNA
TRBD1	TRBV28	NA	TRBJ2-7	CASNWGQGNYEQYF	TGTGCCAGCAACTGGGGACAGGGCAACTACGAGCAGTACTTC
TRBD1	TRBV19	NA	TRBJ1-4	CASSSGTGFEKLFF	TGTGCCAGTAGTAGCGGGACAGGGTTTGAAAAACTGTTTTTT
NA	TRBV19	NA	TRBJ2-3	CASSLDSPGTQYF	TGTGCCAGTAGTTTGGACAGTCCCGGTACGCAGTATTTT
NA	TRBV7-2	NA	TRBJ1-3	CASMGGPGNTIYF	TGTGCCAGCATGGGGGGGCCTGGAAACACCATATATTTT
NA	TRBV2	once	TRBJ1-1	CASSERGDKPLF	TGTGCCAGCAGCGAAAGAGGGGACAAACCCCTCTTT
NA	TRBV27	once	TRBJ1-1	CASSWSRENTEAFF	TGTGCCAGCAGTTGGAGCCGGGAGAACACTGAAGCTTTCTTT
TRBD1	TRBV27	NA	TRBJ2-7	CASSPGTGDSYEQYF	TGTGCCAGCAGTCCGGGGACAGGGGACTCCTACGAGCAGTACTTC
NA	TRBV28	NA	TRBJ2-7	CASSPIASGPSYEQYF	TGTGCCAGCAGTCCCATAGCCAGCGGGCCCTCCTACGAGCAGTACTTC
TRBD2	TRBV9	NA	TRBJ2-1	CASSVEASGSTYNEQFF	TGTGCCAGCAGCGTAGAGGCTAGCGGGAGCACTTACAATGAGCAGTTCTTC
NA	TRBV6-4	NA	TRBJ2-2	CASSRDINTGELFF	TGTGCCAGCAGCAGGGACATTAACACCGGGGAGCTGTTTTTT
TRBD2	TRBV5-6	NA	TRBJ2-7	CASSLGTSGYEQYF	TGTGCCAGCAGCCTGGGGACTAGCGGGTACGAGCAGTACTTC
NA	TRBV6-1	NA	TRBJ1-2	CASSEGPTSYGYTF	TGTGCCAGCAGTGAAGGGCCAACCTCCTATGGCTACACCTTC
TRBD2	TRBV27	NA	TRBJ2-7	CASSLLLAGGPREQYF	TGTGCCAGCAGTTTACTACTAGCGGGAGGGCCTAGGGAGCAGTACTTC
TRBD1	TRBV6-6	NA	TRBJ1-2	CASSSYRGQGYTF	TGTGCCAGCAGTTCCTACAGGGGGCAAGGCTACACCTTC
TRBD1	TRBV2	once	TRBJ2-7	CASRHPGQSYEQYF	TGTGCCAGCAGGCATCCGGGACAGAGCTACGAGCAGTACTTC
NA	TRBV5-8	NA	TRBJ2-1	CASYGSYNEQFF	TGTGCCAGCTACGGCTCCTACAATGAGCAGTTCTTC
TRBD1	TRBV6-1	NA	TRBJ2-7	CASSLEDRGSYEQYF	TGTGCCAGCAGCCTTGAAGACAGGGGAAGCTACGAGCAGTACTTC
NA	TRBV7-9	NA	TRBJ2-5	CASSLVAYQETQYF	TGTGCCAGCAGCTTAGTCGCGTACCAAGAGACCCAGTACTTC
TRBD2	TRBV29-1	once	TRBJ2-1	CSVELAAGDTYNEQFF	TGCAGCGTTGAATTGGCAGCGGGAGACACCTACAATGAGCAGTTCTTC
NA	TRBV7-9	few	TRBJ1-2	CASSPSPWATGGYTF	TGTGCCAGCAGCCCATCCCCTTGGGCGACGGGGGGCTACACCTTC
NA	TRBV7-8	NA	TRBJ1-1	CASSRGETEAFF	TGTGCCAGCAGTAGGGGTGAGACTGAAGCTTTCTTT
NA	TRBV7-4	once	TRBJ2-5	CASSLIQGHGETQYF	TGTGCCAGCAGCTTAATTCAGGGACACGGAGAGACCCAGTACTTC
NA	TRBV27	once	TRBJ1-2	CASSSRGVNVYGYTF	TGTGCCAGCAGTTCACGGGGGGTAAACGTGTATGGCTACACCTTC
TRBD1	TRBV5-4	NA	TRBJ1-5	CASSLGTGTNQPQHF	TGTGCCAGCAGCTTGGGGACAGGGACAAATCAGCCCCAGCATTTT
NA	TRBV9	NA	TRBJ1-1	CASKVGAGDTEAFF	TGTGCCAGCAAAGTCGGAGCGGGGGACACTGAAGCTTTCTTT
NA	TRBV6-5	NA	TRBJ1-5	CASSRDINQPQHF	TGTGCCAGCAGTAGGGACATTAATCAGCCCCAGCATTTT
NA	TRBV19	NA	TRBJ1-1	CASSFRVEAFF	TGTGCCAGTAGTTTCAGGGTAGAAGCTTTCTTT
TRBD1	TRBV28	NA	TRBJ2-5	CASSSALLQGLGETQYF	TGTGCCAGCAGTTCCGCTCTACTACAGGGGTTGGGAGAGACCCAGTACTTC
NA	TRBV7-2	NA	TRBJ2-7	CASSPSRGEQYF	TGTGCCAGCAGCCCCTCTAGGGGCGAGCAGTACTTC
NA	TRBV9	once	TRBJ2-3	CASSPTDWGSDTQYF	TGTGCCAGCAGCCCGACGGACTGGGGTTCGGATACGCAGTATTTT
NA	TRBV7-3	NA	TRBJ2-3	CASKVAASTDTQYF	TGTGCCAGCAAAGTAGCGGCTAGCACAGATACGCAGTATTTT
NA	TRBV4-3	NA	TRBJ2-7	CASSQDSRGHEQYF	TGCGCCAGCAGCCAAGATAGCAGGGGCCACGAGCAGTACTTC
NA	TRBV9	NA	TRBJ1-3	CASSVVGVSGNTIYF	TGTGCCAGCAGCGTAGTCGGGGTGTCTGGAAACACCATATATTTT
NA	TRBV6-1	NA	TRBJ2-1	CASSELSFGSYNEQFF	TGTGCCAGCAGTGAACTTTCATTCGGCTCCTACAATGAGCAGTTCTTC
TRBD1	TRBV28	NA	TRBJ1-2	CASSLSSSGGWVNYGYTF	TGTGCCAGCAGTTTATCTTCTTCAGGGGGATGGGTAAACTATGGCTACACCTTC
TRBD2	TRBV18	NA	TRBJ2-3	CASSPDPPAGVRDTQYF	TGTGCCAGCTCACCAGACCCTCCAGCGGGAGTTCGAGATACGCAGTATTTT
NA	TRBV29-1	NA	TRBJ2-3	CSVELGLTTQYF	TGCAGCGTTGAACTTGGCTTAACTACGCAGTATTTT
NA	TRBV28	NA	TRBJ2-5	CASSWAQETQYF	TGTGCCAGCAGTTGGGCTCAAGAGACCCAGTACTTC
NA	TRBV9	once	TRBJ2-6	CASSVTGSGANVLTF	TGTGCCAGCAGCGTTACAGGCTCTGGGGCCAACGTCCTGACTTTC
NA	TRBV6-5	NA	TRBJ1-2	CASSLDRNGYTF	TGTGCCAGCAGTTTGGACAGAAATGGCTACACCTTC
NA	TRBV2	NA	TRBJ2-4	CASRERTESPIQYF	TGTGCCAGCAGGGAGAGGACAGAGAGTCCCATTCAGTACTTC